These 30 T cell receptor beta chains share one sample of origin, sequenced in a study of T cells expressing NK-cell markers. TCRdb reprocessed the 5' RACE reads and keeps a single row for each CDR3 protein, giving no DNA. The sample has some 460,000 distinct CDR3 sequences. Sequenced input: blood T cells: a sorted CD56 or NKG2C T cell subset, CD4+ or CD8+ T cells, or bulk PBMC T cells (not recorded which). These receptors all stem from a woman between 50 and 59 years old in good health.

This chain connects TRBV7-3 to TRBJ1-1; absent DNA, TCRdb's TRBD1 call cannot be checked. The CDR3 extends over 14 amino acids. The germline V gene encodes CDR1 SGHTA and CDR2 FQGTGA. CDR3 sequence: CASSPQGYDTEAFF.

J is TRBJ2-1 and V is TRBV14; the D call of TRBD1 rests on TCRdb alone, since no DNA is present to check it. Germline V gives CDR1 SGHDN, CDR2 FVKESK. The CDR3 totals 15 residues. The CDR3 here is CASSHARVSYNEQFF.

This chain joins TRBV14 and TRBJ2-5; TCRdb's D call of TRBD1 is untestable without DNA. The CDR3 runs 14 residues. The germline gives CDR1 SGHDN, CDR2 FVKESK. The CDR3 sequence is CASSQHNRGETQYF. Full variable domain (outside the CDR3, taken from reference TRBV14 and TRBJ2-5): EAGVTQFPSHSVIEKGQTVTLRCDPISGHDNLYWYRRVMGKEIKFLLHFVKESKQDESGMPNNRFLAERTGGTYSTLKVQPAELEDSGVYFCASSQHNRGETQYFGPGTRLLVL.

This chain links TRBV7-2 with TRBJ1-2; TCRdb's D gene call, TRBD1, goes unchecked for lack of DNA. The germline V gene encodes CDR1 SGHTA and CDR2 FQGNSA. CDR3 size: 15 residues. The CDR3 loop is CASSLAWGGGYGYTF.

V and J are TRBV29-1 and TRBJ1-1. CDR3 length equals 12 residues. Germline CDR1 is SQVTM and CDR2 is ANQGSEA. The chain's CDR3 is CSVEGSNTEAFF.

The gene calls are TRBV2 and TRBJ1-2; there is no DNA to check the TCRdb D call of TRBD1. The length of the CDR3 is 14 residues. The germline CDR1 and CDR2 sequences are SNHLY and FYNNEI. The CDR3 loop reads CATTTGRANYGYTF.

This CDR3 is CSVEGGFEKLFF. This chain uses TRBV29-1 with TRBJ1-4. CDR3 size: 12 residues. Germline V lookup: CDR1 SQVTM, CDR2 ANQGSEA. Looking up the rest from reference TRBV29-1 and TRBJ1-4 gives the full variable domain: SAVISQKPSRDICQRGTSLTIQCQVDSQVTMMFWYRQQPGQSLTLIATANQGSEATYESGFVIDKFPISRPNLTFSTLTVSNMSPEDSSIYLCSVEGGFEKLFFGSGTQLSVL.

The CDR3 loop is CASSSEGRVYNEQFF. V and J are TRBV12-3 or TRBV12-4 and TRBJ2-1; TCRdb lists TRBD2, though no DNA is available to test this call. The CDR3 has 15 amino acids.

The CDR3: CASSFRVLGGYTF. The rearrangement uses TRBV12-3 or TRBV12-4 and TRBJ1-2. The CDR3 runs 13 residues.

J is TRBJ2-3 and V is TRBV6-5; TCRdb lists TRBD2, though no DNA is available to test this call. Per germline, CDR1 MNHEY and CDR2 SVGAGI. This CDR3 comprises 19 residues. CDR3 loop: CASSSLTPSLVSGADTQYF.

This chain joins TRBV30 and TRBJ2-1; TCRdb selects TRBD2, and the lack of DNA leaves this call unchecked. CDR3 size: 13 residues. Germline V lookup: CDR1 GTSNPN, CDR2 SVGIG (reference sequence). CDR3 protein: CARLAGVNNEQFF.

The J gene is TRBJ1-1, the V gene TRBV4-2; no DNA is available, so the TRBD1 call from TCRdb remains unchecked. The CDR3 runs 16 residues. CDR1 is LGHNA and CDR2 is YNFKEQ in the germline V gene. The CDR3 protein is CASSQAVNPWDTEAFF.

The rearrangement links TRBV12-3 or TRBV12-4 to TRBJ2-1; checking the TCRdb D call of TRBD2 is not possible without DNA. There are 15 residues in the CDR3. Here the CDR3 reads CASIRLTGGPNEQFF.

The CDR3 loop reads CASSQGGPYNSGNTIYF. The chain uses TRBV3-1 and TRBJ1-3. The CDR3 extends over 17 amino acids. CDR1 is LGHDT and CDR2 is YNNKEL in the germline V gene (reference sequence).

The rearrangement joins TRBV6-5 to TRBJ2-4; there is no DNA to check the TCRdb D call of TRBD2. The germline V gene encodes CDR1 MNHEY and CDR2 SVGAGI. The CDR3 extends over 16 amino acids. This chain's CDR3 is CASSYSAGGTLGIQYF.

The chain has TRBV27 and TRBJ2-7; TCRdb calls TRBD1, which cannot be checked without DNA. The CDR3 consists of 12 residues. Germline CDR1 and CDR2: MNHEY and SMNVEV (reference sequence). The CDR3 loop is CASSRGGFEQYF.

The V and J genes are TRBV7-6 and TRBJ1-6; TCRdb outputs TRBD1, but without DNA this stays unchecked. CDR3 size: 16 residues. Germline V lookup: CDR1 SGHVS, CDR2 FNYEAQ. This chain's CDR3 is CASSLLPGAYNSPLHF.

The chain carries TRBV7-3 and TRBJ2-1. The CDR3 runs 19 residues. Germline V gene data show CDR1 as SGHTA and CDR2 as FQGTGA. CDR3 loop: CASSNYRGGIASSYNEQFF.

This rearrangement joins TRBV5-6 to TRBJ2-1; no DNA is available, so the TRBD1 call from TCRdb remains unchecked. The CDR3 covers 15 residues. Germline V gene data show CDR1 as SGHDT and CDR2 as YYEEEE. This CDR3 reads CASSFYVPGAFEQFF.

The rearrangement joins TRBV7-3 to TRBJ2-3; TCRdb indicates TRBD2, and absent DNA this call remains unverified. The CDR3 has 15 residues. Germline CDR1 and CDR2: SGHTA and FQGTGA. CDR3 loop: CASSPQSGSADTQYF.

J is TRBJ2-2 and V is TRBV18; the D call of TRBD2 rests on TCRdb alone, since no DNA is present to check it. CDR3 size: 17 residues. From germline, CDR1 is KGHSH and CDR2 LQKENI. The CDR3: CASSPLTYPGPQRELFF.

V usage is TRBV27 and J usage is TRBJ2-3; TCRdb indicates TRBD2, and absent DNA this call remains unverified. In germline, CDR1 is MNHEY, CDR2 SMNVEV (reference sequence). The CDR3 covers 12 residues. CDR3: CASSLAGGRKYF.

The rearrangement links TRBV7-9 to TRBJ2-1; the D call of TRBD1 rests on TCRdb alone, since no DNA is present to check it. Germline V gives CDR1 SEHNR, CDR2 FQNEAQ (reference sequence). CDR3 size: 18 residues. The CDR3 protein is CASSLASTFGTGYNEQFF. Full variable domain (outside the CDR3, taken from reference TRBV7-9 and TRBJ2-1): DTGVSQNPRHKITKRGQNVTFRCDPISEHNRLYWYRQTLGQGPEFLTYFQNEAQLEKSRLLSDRFSAERPKGSFSTLEIQRTEQGDSAMYLCASSLASTFGTGYNEQFFGPGTRLTVL.

V is TRBV6-5 and J is TRBJ2-2; with no DNA, the TCRdb D assignment of TRBD1 cannot be verified. This CDR3 has 15 amino acids. Germline V gene lookup returns CDR1 MNHEY and CDR2 SVGAGI. Here the CDR3 reads CASSGTGGGSGELFF.

The V gene is TRBV14, the J gene TRBJ2-5. Germline-derived CDR1 and CDR2 are SGHDN and FVKESK. The CDR3 contains 15 residues. CDR3 sequence reads: CASSQFGLEQETQYF.

This chain uses TRBV23-1 with TRBJ2-7; checking the TCRdb D call of TRBD1 is not possible without DNA. TRBV23-1 is an ORF; its function is uncertain. The CDR3 is 11 amino acids. CDR3 loop: CASSQGAKRYF.

V gene TRBV5-1 combines with J gene TRBJ2-1; with no DNA, the TCRdb D assignment of TRBD1 cannot be verified. The CDR3 runs 12 residues. Per the germline V gene, CDR1 is SGHRS and CDR2 is YFSETQ. The CDR3 protein is CASTPGIGEQFF.

The rearrangement joins TRBV5-1 to TRBJ2-7; TCRdb indicates TRBD1, and absent DNA this call remains unverified. Germline CDR1 is SGHRS and CDR2 is YFSETQ. The CDR3 contains 15 residues. The CDR3 reads CASSLDRGRAGEQYF.

The chain is built from TRBV30 and TRBJ2-2; checking the TCRdb D call of TRBD1 is not possible without DNA. This CDR3 has 16 residues. Germline lookup yields CDR1 GTSNPN and CDR2 SVGIG (reference sequence). Here the CDR3 reads CAWRRWTAPSTGELFF.

The V gene is TRBV21-1, the J gene TRBJ2-1; TCRdb calls TRBD2, which cannot be checked without DNA. TRBV21-1 is a documented pseudogene. The CDR3 runs 15 residues. The CDR3 protein is CASSKAGGPGNEQFF.